The entry that follows covers one T cell receptor (beta chain) sequence. The antigen is unknown. The data are from a study of cytomegalovirus exposure and HLA in healthy donors. Study as a whole: The platform used for the approximately 130 validation repertoires matched that of the roughly 700 first-cohort repertoires, a later analysis reported.

Losses at the gene ends were 4 bases for V and 7 bases for J; bases not matched to a gene: 6. Germline V gene data show CDR1 as MDHEN and CDR2 as SYDVKM. CDR3 size: 15 residues. General study results and limits: Reports described diagnosis of cytomegalovirus status by the classifier as highly specific and sensitive.

Assay used: immunoSEQ multiplex PCR; TCRdb lists only in-frame clones, some missing. The profile shows about 180,000 clones, 75% to 90% of them singletons. Sequences were obtained from PBMCs. This receptor was identified in a man aged 18 to 30 in good health and CMV-seropositive. J is TRBJ1-6 and V is TRBV28, with 8 bases matching TRBD1. CDR3 nucleotide sequence: TGTGCCAGCAGTTCTCAGGGGGCCGGGAATTCACCCCTCCACTTT. It translates to CASSSQGAGNSPLHF.